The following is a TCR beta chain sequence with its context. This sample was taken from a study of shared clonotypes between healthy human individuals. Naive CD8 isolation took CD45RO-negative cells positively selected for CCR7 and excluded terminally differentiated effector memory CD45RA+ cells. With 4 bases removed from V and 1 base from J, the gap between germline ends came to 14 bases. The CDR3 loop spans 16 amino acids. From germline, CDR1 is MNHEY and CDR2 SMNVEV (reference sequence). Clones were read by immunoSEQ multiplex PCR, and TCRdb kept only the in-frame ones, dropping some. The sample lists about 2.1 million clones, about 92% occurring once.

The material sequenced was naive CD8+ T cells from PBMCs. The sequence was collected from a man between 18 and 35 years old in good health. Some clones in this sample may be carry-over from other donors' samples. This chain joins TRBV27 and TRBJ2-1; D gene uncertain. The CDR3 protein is CASSYVGVASYNEQFF. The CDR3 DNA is TGTGCCAGCAGTTATGTAGGCGTGGCGTCCTACAATGAGCAGTTCTTC.